This T cell receptor (beta chain) was observed in a study of CXCR3-negative and CXCR3-positive naive CD8 T cells. Study outcomes and limitations: Memory CD8+ cells showed much lower diversity, while both naive subsets were comparably high.

The TRB libraries of cDNA were built by UMI-labeled 5' RACE. TCRdb reprocessed the 5' RACE reads; each CDR3 protein has one entry and no DNA is given. The sample's table shows over 70,000 distinct CDR3 sequences. On this clonotype itself: Antigen: not known.

Naive CD8+ T cells had a CD45RO-CCR7+CD27+CD95- phenotype. The CDR3 totals 16 residues. Looked up from germline, CDR1 is MGHRA and CDR2 is YSYEKL. The chain has TRBV4-1 and TRBJ2-7. The specimen was naive CXCR3- CD8+ T cells from blood. Subset denoted: CD45RO-CCR7+CD27+CD95- naive CD8+ T cells lacking CXCR3 (TNR3-). The clonotype originates from a human donor in good health. Some clones in this sample may be carry-over from other donors' samples. CDR3 sequence reads: CASSQEFRIRSYEQYF.